This T cell receptor beta chain was documented in a study of T-cell reconstitution after alpha-beta-depleted transplantation in children. Unique molecular identifiers were incorporated during preparation of the TCRbeta library. TCRdb re-called the PCR reads with MiXCR, one entry per CDR3 protein. The profile covers over 70,000 distinct CDR3 sequences, with more than 9% appearing a single time and about 15% taken by the ten largest. The CDR3 is 13 residues long. Germline CDR1 DFQATT, CDR2 SNEGSKA (reference sequence). V trimming: 6 bases; J trimming: 7 bases; junction bases outside the gene matches: 11. The table lists this clonotype with many counts.

The sequence derives from a human donor who donated a stem cell graft to a child with inherited bone marrow failure. The sequenced sample was PBMCs from the stem cell graft donor, obtained from the stem cell graft. The chain couples TRBV20-1 to TRBJ2-7; 8 bases map to TRBD2. The CDR3 region is CSAPTSGPREQYF. CDR3 in DNA: TGCAGTGCCCCTACTAGCGGCCCTCGAGAGCAGTACTTC.